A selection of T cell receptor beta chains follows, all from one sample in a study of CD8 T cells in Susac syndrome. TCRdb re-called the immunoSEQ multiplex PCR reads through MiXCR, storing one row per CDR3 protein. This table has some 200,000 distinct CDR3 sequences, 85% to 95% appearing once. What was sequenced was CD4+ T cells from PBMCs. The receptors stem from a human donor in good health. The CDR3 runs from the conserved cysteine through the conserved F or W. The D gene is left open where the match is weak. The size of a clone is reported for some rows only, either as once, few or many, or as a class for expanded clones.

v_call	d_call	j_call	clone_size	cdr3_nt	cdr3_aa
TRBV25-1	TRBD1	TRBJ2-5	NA	TGTGCCAGCAGTCCCCGACAGGGGAGTCGAGAGACCCAGTACTTC	CASSPRQGSRETQYF
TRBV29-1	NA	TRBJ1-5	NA	TGCAGCGTGCGTTCAGGGATCGGTCAGCCCCAGCATTTT	CSVRSGIGQPQHF
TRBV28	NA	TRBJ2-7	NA	TGTGCCAGCACTACTGACCTCCCCTACGAGCAGTACTTC	CASTTDLPYEQYF
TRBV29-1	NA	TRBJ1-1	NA	TGCAGCGTAGTCCCCGGTACGAACACTGAAGCTTTCTTT	CSVVPGTNTEAFF
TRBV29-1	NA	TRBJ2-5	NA	TGCAGCGGATCCGGTGGAGAGACCCAGTACTTC	CSGSGGETQYF
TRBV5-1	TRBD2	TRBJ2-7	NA	TGCGCCAGCAGCTTGCTGCTAGCGGGAGCAAAGGAGCAGTACTTC	CASSLLLAGAKEQYF
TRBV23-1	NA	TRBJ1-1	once	TGCGCCAGCATTCCACAGAGATCAAGGACTGAAGCTTTCTTT	CASIPQRSRTEAFF
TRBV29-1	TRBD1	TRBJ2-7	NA	TGCAGCGGAGCCGGGACAGGGAGCTACGAGCAGTACTTC	CSGAGTGSYEQYF
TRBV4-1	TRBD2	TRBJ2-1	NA	TGCGCCAGCAGCCAAGTACTAGCGAACAATGAGCAGTTCTTC	CASSQVLANNEQFF
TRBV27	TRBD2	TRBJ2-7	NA	TGTGCCAGCAGTTCTAGCGGGAGTCTGTCCTACGAGCAGTACTTC	CASSSSGSLSYEQYF
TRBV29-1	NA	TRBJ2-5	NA	TGCAGCGTTGCCGGGATCGAGACCCAGTACTTC	CSVAGIETQYF
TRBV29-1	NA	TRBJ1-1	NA	TGCAGCGTCGAACAGGGATACGAAGCTTTCTTT	CSVEQGYEAFF
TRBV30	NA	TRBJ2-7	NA	TGTGCCTGGAACCCGGCCGCGTTGGGCGAGCAGTACTTC	CAWNPAALGEQYF
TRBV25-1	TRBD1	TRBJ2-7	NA	TGTGCCAGGGGGGGACAGGAAAAACGGCAGTACTTC	CARGGQEKRQYF
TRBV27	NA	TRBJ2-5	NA	TGTGCCAGCAGTTATGAGGGGCTGGGGTCGGAGACCCAGTACTTC	CASSYEGLGSETQYF
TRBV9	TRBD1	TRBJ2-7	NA	TGTGCCAGCAGCGTCGGGACAGGGAATCACGAGCAGTACTTC	CASSVGTGNHEQYF
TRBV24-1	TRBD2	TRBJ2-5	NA	TGTGCCACCAGTGACGTGGGGGGGTCCGGAGAGACCCAGTACTTC	CATSDVGGSGETQYF
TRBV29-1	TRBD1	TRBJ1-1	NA	TGCAGCGCTCAGACAGGGGGCTACACTGAAGCTTTCTTT	CSAQTGGYTEAFF
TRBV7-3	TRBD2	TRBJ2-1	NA	TGTGCCAGCAGCCAATTAGCGGGGGCCTACAATGAGCAGTTCTTC	CASSQLAGAYNEQFF
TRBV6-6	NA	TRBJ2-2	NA	TGTGCCAGCAGTTACTCGAAGGGAATGGGCACCGGGGAGCTGTTTTTT	CASSYSKGMGTGELFF
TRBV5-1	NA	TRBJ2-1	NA	TGCGCCAGCAGCTTGGTTTGGGATGAGCAGTTCTTC	CASSLVWDEQFF
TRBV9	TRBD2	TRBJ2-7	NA	TGTGCCAGCAGCGTACGGACTAGCGGGAGTCCTGACGAGCAGTACTTC	CASSVRTSGSPDEQYF
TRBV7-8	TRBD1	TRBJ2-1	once	TGTGCCAGCAGAGACCGGACAGGGGGAGGTGAGCAGTTCTTC	CASRDRTGGGEQFF
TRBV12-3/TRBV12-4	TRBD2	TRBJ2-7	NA	TGTGCCAGCAGCTCGAGCGGGAGATGGTGGTACGAGCAGTACTTC	CASSSSGRWWYEQYF
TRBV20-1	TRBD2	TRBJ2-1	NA	TGCAGTGCTCCCCCCGGGACTAGCGGGAGCTACAATGAGCAGTTCTTC	CSAPPGTSGSYNEQFF
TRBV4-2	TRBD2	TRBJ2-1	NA	TGTGCCAGCAGCCAAGTTCGGCTAGCGGGAGTCAATGAGCAGTTCTTC	CASSQVRLAGVNEQFF
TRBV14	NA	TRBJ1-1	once	TGTGCCAGCAGCCAACAACTCAAAGGGACTGAAGCTTTCTTT	CASSQQLKGTEAFF
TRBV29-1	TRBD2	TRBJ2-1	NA	TGCAGCGTGGAGACTAGCGGGAGGGCCTCCTACAATGAGCAGTTCTTC	CSVETSGRASYNEQFF
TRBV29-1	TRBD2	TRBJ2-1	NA	TGCAGCCCGGTTGGGACTACCAATGAGCAGTTCTTC	CSPVGTTNEQFF
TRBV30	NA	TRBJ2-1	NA	TGTGCCTGGAGTGGCGTGCGCTCCTACAATGAGCAGTTCTTC	CAWSGVRSYNEQFF
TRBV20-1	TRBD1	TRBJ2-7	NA	TGCAGTGCTAGAGATGTGGGACAGACCTACGAGCAGTACTTC	CSARDVGQTYEQYF
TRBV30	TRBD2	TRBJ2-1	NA	TGTGCCTGGAGTCACGGACTAGCGGGATTGAGTGAGCAGTTCTTC	CAWSHGLAGLSEQFF
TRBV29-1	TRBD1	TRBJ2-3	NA	TGCAGCGTTTGGGACAGGTTGGTCGCAGATACGCAGTATTTT	CSVWDRLVADTQYF
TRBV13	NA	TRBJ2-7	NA	TGTGCCAGCAGTTTCCAGGCGCGGAGCTCCTACGAGCAGTACTTC	CASSFQARSSYEQYF
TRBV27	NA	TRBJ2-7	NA	TGTGCCAGCAGTTTTCTCGGGGACTCCTACGAGCAGTACTTC	CASSFLGDSYEQYF
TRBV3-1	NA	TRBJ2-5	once	TGTGCCAGCAGCCAAGACCAGGGGGGAGGAGAGACCCAGTACTTC	CASSQDQGGGETQYF
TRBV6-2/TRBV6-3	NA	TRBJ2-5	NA	TGTGCCAGCACGAGACGAGGGGGCCAAGAGACCCAGTACTTC	CASTRRGGQETQYF
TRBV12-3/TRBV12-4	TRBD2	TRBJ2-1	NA	TGTGCCAGCAGTTTTCGGGCGGGAGGAGCCTACAATGAGCAGTTCTTC	CASSFRAGGAYNEQFF
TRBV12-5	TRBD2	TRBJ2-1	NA	TGTGCTAGTGGTTTCATTGGGACTAGCGGGAGGGCCGAGCAGTTCTTC	CASGFIGTSGRAEQFF
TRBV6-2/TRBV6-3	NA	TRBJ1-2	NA	TGTGCCAGCAGTTATCAAGGCCTACCTGGACCCGTACGGTATGGCTACACCTTC	CASSYQGLPGPVRYGYTF
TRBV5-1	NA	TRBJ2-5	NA	TGCGCCAGCAGCTTGGCTCCGGGGATGGAGACCCAGTACTTC	CASSLAPGMETQYF
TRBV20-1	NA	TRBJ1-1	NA	TGCAGTGCTAGAGAGGGCAGGGCGGGGACTGAAGCTTTCTTT	CSAREGRAGTEAFF
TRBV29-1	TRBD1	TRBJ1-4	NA	TGCAGCGTTAGCACAGGGGTAGGCGAAAAACTGTTTTTT	CSVSTGVGEKLFF
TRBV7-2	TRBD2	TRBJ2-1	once	TGTGCCAGCAGCCTACACATCCGGGCTAGCGGGAGGGACAATGAGCAGTTCTTC	CASSLHIRASGRDNEQFF
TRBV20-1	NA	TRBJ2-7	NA	TGCAGTGCTAGGTCTAGGGACGGGACCTACGAGCAGTACTTC	CSARSRDGTYEQYF
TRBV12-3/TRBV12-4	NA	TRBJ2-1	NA	TGTGCCAGCAGATCTACTGGATACAATGAGCAGTTCTTC	CASRSTGYNEQFF
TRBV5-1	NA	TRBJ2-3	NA	TGCGCCAGCCGGGGAGGCACAGATACGCAGTATTTT	CASRGGTDTQYF
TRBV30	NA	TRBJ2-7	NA	TGTGCCTGGACAGGGCAGGTGGGGGACGAGCAGTACTTC	CAWTGQVGDEQYF